The 27 T cell receptor beta chains in this list originate from one sample, sequenced in a study of cytomegalovirus exposure and HLA in healthy donors (dated by TCRdb to between 2016 and 2019). Libraries came from the immunoSEQ multiplex PCR assay. A mixture of 60 forward primers for TCR Vbeta segments and 13 reverse primers for TCR Jbeta segments was used in the multiplex PCR. The table was pulled from immuneACCESS by TCRdb, which kept in-frame rearrangements only. Such tables lose some clones; where checked, under half of the loss comes from unresolved V genes, and the rest has no known cause. The sample includes about 130,000 clones, with about 85% observed a single time. The ten most abundant clones make up approximately 1.7% of the sample. Sequenced material: PBMCs. These receptors originate from a boy between 10 and 17 years old in good health and CMV-seronegative.

This clone was counted only a few times. V is TRBV5-4 and J is TRBJ1-1, with D perhaps TRBD1 (5 bases). Looked up from germline, CDR1 is SGHNT and CDR2 is YYREEE (reference sequence). V lost 0 bases to trimming and J lost 1 base, with 7 bases between them. This CDR3 region has 14 residues. In nucleotides, the CDR3 is TGTGCCAGCAGCTTGGTTGGGGCGAACACTGAAGCTTTCTTT. Amino acids: CASSLVGANTEAFF.

The rearrangement joins TRBV7-2 to TRBJ2-7, with TRBD2 identical over 10 bases. V was clipped by 4 bases and J by 5 bases; unmatched bases: 8. Germline assignment: CDR1 SGHTA and CDR2 FQGNSA. The CDR3 has 15 amino acids. For the CDR3, the DNA is TGTGCCAGCAGCTCCCAAGCGGGGGGGAGGGACGAGCAGTACTTC. Encoded protein: CASSSQAGGRDEQYF.

In this sample, this clone turned up a few times. This sequence joins TRBV4-3 and TRBJ1-5, with 10 bases fitting TRBD1. The germline V gene has CDR1 LGHNA and CDR2 YSLEER. The CDR3 is 14 amino acids. The V segment lost 4 bases and the J segment 4 bases; nucleotides outside the gene matches: 1. The DNA of the CDR3 is TGCGCCAGCAGCCCGGGACAGGGGAATCAGCCCCAGCATTTT. Its translation is CASSPGQGNQPQHF.

The chain employs TRBV7-9 and TRBJ2-7; TRBD2 is a possible D gene (6 bases). The CDR3 has 18 amino acids. CDR1 and CDR2 (germline): SEHNR, FQNEAQ (reference sequence). Deletions cut 1 base from V and 4 bases from J, with 23 bases between. The CDR3 here is CASSLGTPWRESTYEQYF. The CDR3 coding sequence is TGTGCCAGCAGCTTAGGAACACCCTGGCGGGAATCAACGTACGAGCAGTACTTC.

Comments on this clone: Compared with germline, one end of the junction differs, possibly owing to a read error. The same CDR3 can be traced to other DNA sequences in this sample. The chain recombines TRBV7-9 with TRBJ1-6, with D unresolved. Germline CDR1 SEHNR, CDR2 FQNEAQ (reference sequence). The CDR3 length is 14 residues. CDR3 bases: TGCGCCAGCAGCTTAGAGACACTTCATTCACCCCTCCACTTT. Translated: CASSLETLHSPLHF.

This chain joins TRBV7-2 and TRBJ1-1; 8 bases map to TRBD1. The CDR3 has 14 residues. V lost 5 bases and J lost 5; bases outside the gene matches: 7. Germline-derived CDR1 and CDR2 are SGHTA and FQGNSA. The CDR3 reads CASSQTGGETEAFF. DNA for the CDR3: TGTGCCAGCAGCCAAACAGGGGGGGAAACTGAAGCTTTCTTT.

This chain joins TRBV4-2 and TRBJ2-2; TRBD2 aligns across 11 bases. The junction had 9 bases not matched to a gene; V was cut back by 0 bases and J by 6 bases. Germline V lookup: CDR1 LGHNA, CDR2 YNFKEQ. CDR3 length equals 18 residues. CDR3 nucleotide sequence: TGTGCCAGCAGCCAAGAAGCAATAGCGGGAGGGCCCTCCGGGGAGCTGTTTTTT. Translation: CASSQEAIAGGPSGELFF.

This sequence joins TRBV4-2 and TRBJ1-1; 8 bases are a match to TRBD1. V shed 0 bases, J shed 0 bases, and the junction held 0 bases outside the gene matches. Germline values: CDR1 LGHNA, CDR2 YNFKEQ. The CDR3 contains 15 residues. CDR3 loop: CASSQDRGLNTEAFF. In nucleotides, the CDR3 is TGTGCCAGCAGCCAAGACAGGGGGCTGAACACTGAAGCTTTCTTT.

This clone has a handful of counts. The chain has TRBV5-6 and TRBJ2-7, with 11 nucleotides matching TRBD1. Germline values: CDR1 SGHDT, CDR2 YYEEEE. The CDR3 runs to 15 residues. V lost 9 bases and J lost 3; bases outside the gene matches: 11. The CDR3 loop is CATHNHGTGGYEQYF. The CDR3 DNA sequence: TGTGCCACCCACAACCATGGGACAGGGGGCTACGAGCAGTACTTC.

The rearrangement links TRBV9 to TRBJ1-3, with D possibly matching TRBD1 (5 bases). CDR1 is SGDLS and CDR2 is YYNGEE in the germline V gene. V was pared by 0 bases and J by 0 bases, with 10 bases between. The CDR3 is made up of 16 amino acids. Written as DNA, the CDR3 is TGTGCCAGCAGCGTAGGGGGGGAACACTCTGGAAACACCATATATTTT. It translates to CASSVGGEHSGNTIYF. The variable domain in full, completed from reference TRBV9 and TRBJ1-3, reads DSGVTQTPKHLITATGQRVTLRCSPRSGDLSVYWYQQSLDQGLQFLIQYYNGEERAKGNILERFSAQQFPDLHSELNLSSLELGDSALYFCASSVGGEHSGNTIYFGEGSWLTVV.

This rearrangement joins TRBV7-9 to TRBJ1-2; possibly TRBD1 for D (6 bases). The CDR3 covers 13 residues. Deletions cut 1 base from V and 6 bases from J, with 9 bases between. Germline values: CDR1 SEHNR, CDR2 FQNEAQ (reference sequence). The CDR3 DNA sequence: TGTGCCAGCAGCTTAGTGACAGGAGATGGCTACACCTTC. Its translation is CASSLVTGDGYTF.

The chain combines TRBV18 with TRBJ1-2; tentative D call: TRBD1 (6 bases). The CDR3 loop spans 14 amino acids. V lost 2 bases, J lost 6 bases, and 13 bases lay in between. Germline V gives CDR1 KGHSH, CDR2 LQKENI. CDR3 coding DNA: TGTGCCAGCTCACCAAACAGGGTGAGAGATGGCTACACCTTC. Its translation is CASSPNRVRDGYTF.

CDR3 in amino acids: CASSLRDSNQPQHF. In DNA, the CDR3 is TGTGCCAGCAGCTTGAGGGATAGCAATCAGCCCCAGCATTTT. The chain is built from TRBV7-2 and TRBJ1-5; D unclear. Germline CDR1 and CDR2: SGHTA and FQGNSA. CDR3 length: 14 amino acids. V was clipped by 3 bases and J by 0 bases, with 6 bases between them.

The V gene is TRBV18, the J gene TRBJ2-5; D not resolved. The CDR3 spans 13 residues. V was shortened by 3 bases and J by 5 bases, with 10 bases between the two germline ends. In germline, CDR1 is KGHSH, CDR2 LQKENI. In DNA form, the CDR3 reads TGTGCCAGCTCACCCTCCCTCGGGGAGACCCAGTACTTC. This sequence encodes CASSPSLGETQYF.

This CDR3 is CASSSSRVTEFDSYNEQFF. Here the CDR3 DNA reads TGTGCCAGCAGCTCTTCGAGGGTTACGGAATTTGACTCCTACAATGAGCAGTTCTTC. The chain is built from TRBV11-1 and TRBJ2-1; a weak D match, TRBD2 (5 bases). The germline gives CDR1 SGHAT, CDR2 FQDESV (reference sequence). The germline V and J ends were trimmed by 4 bases and 0 bases, with 22 bases remaining between them. The CDR3 covers 19 residues. Filled out from reference TRBV11-1 and TRBJ2-1, the complete variable domain reads EAEVAQSPRYKITEKSQAVAFWCDPISGHATLYWYRQILGQGPELLVQFQDESVVDDSQLPKDRFSAERLKGVDSTLKIQPAELGDSAMYLCASSSSRVTEFDSYNEQFFGPGTRLTVL.

J is TRBJ1-1 and V is TRBV5-1; 7 positions agree with TRBD1. Germline assignment: CDR1 SGHRS and CDR2 YFSETQ. The CDR3 sequence is 14 residues long. Trimming cost V 6 bases and J 0 bases; bases outside gene matches: 5. The CDR3, as DNA: TGCGCCAGCAAGACAGGGTCAATGAACACTGAAGCTTTCTTT. As protein: CASKTGSMNTEAFF.

The rearrangement uses TRBV29-1 and TRBJ1-3; 9 bases are shared with TRBD1. V was clipped by 8 bases and J by 4 bases; unmatched bases: 3. The CDR3 extends over 12 amino acids. Per the germline V gene, CDR1 is SQVTM and CDR2 is ANQGSEA. The CDR3 DNA follows: TGCAGCATCGGGACAGGGGGAAACACCATATATTTT. Translation: CSIGTGGNTIYF.

This clone was counted once. The rearrangement joins TRBV9 to TRBJ2-7; 10 nucleotides line up with TRBD1. The germline V gene has CDR1 SGDLS and CDR2 YYNGEE. This CDR3 has 15 amino acids. The V and J ends lost 1 base and 3 bases, in that order; junction bases with no gene match: 4. For the CDR3, the DNA is TGTGCCAGCAGCGTAAGGGACAGGGGACTCTACGAGCAGTACTTC. This sequence encodes CASSVRDRGLYEQYF.

The chain recombines TRBV25-1 with TRBJ1-1, with D perhaps TRBD1 (5 bases). The ends were cut back, 3 bases at V and 8 bases at J, with 16 bases in the middle. Germline assignment: CDR1 MGHDK and CDR2 SYGVNS. This CDR3 contains 14 residues. The CDR3 nucleotides read TGTGCCAGCAGTGACCAAGGTGGACACGAAGAAGCTTTCTTT. It yields the protein CASSDQGGHEEAFF.

This clone was seen a handful of times. This sequence joins TRBV4-1 and TRBJ2-1; 7 bases align to TRBD1. This CDR3 has 16 amino acids. CDR1 and CDR2 (germline): MGHRA, YSYEKL. V was clipped by 7 bases and J by 3 bases; unmatched bases: 12. CDR3 sequence (DNA): TGCGCCAGCACCCCAGAGGGGGCAGGGGGCTACAATGAGCAGTTCTTC. Protein product: CASTPEGAGGYNEQFF.

This rearrangement joins TRBV4-1 to TRBJ1-1, with 7 bases lining up with TRBD1. The length of the CDR3 is 15 residues. Germline V gene lookup returns CDR1 MGHRA and CDR2 YSYEKL. The V gene end was trimmed by 3 bases and the J gene end by 6 bases; junction bases not matched to a gene: 10. CDR3 protein: CASSQGRGIVSEAFF. In DNA form, the CDR3 reads TGCGCCAGCAGCCAGGGCAGGGGGATTGTCTCTGAAGCTTTCTTT.

The J gene is TRBJ1-3, the V gene TRBV5-5; tentative D call: TRBD1 (5 bases). Trimming cost V 3 bases and J 3 bases, with 7 bases left between them. CDR3 length: 13 amino acids. Germline CDR1 reads SGHKS; CDR2 reads YYEKEE (reference sequence). CDR3 coding DNA: TGTGCCAGCAGCTCGGGGGTTGGAAACACCATATATTTT. Protein sequence: CASSSGVGNTIYF.

This sequence joins TRBV5-6 and TRBJ2-7; possibly TRBD1 for D (6 bases). Looked up from germline, CDR1 is SGHDT and CDR2 is YYEEEE. V lost 0 bases and J lost 6, with 10 bases in between. This CDR3 contains 13 residues. CDR3 coding DNA: TGTGCCAGCAGCTTGGACAGGGATTCCGAGCAGTACTTC. Encoded protein: CASSLDRDSEQYF.

V and J are TRBV27 and TRBJ1-1, with TRBD1 matching over 8 bases. V shed 5 bases and J 3 bases; nucleotides not matched to a gene: 2. Germline CDR1 and CDR2: MNHEY and SMNVEV (reference sequence). The CDR3 totals 13 residues. CDR3 sequence (DNA): TGTGCCAGCAGTCCCAGGGGGCACACTGAAGCTTTCTTT. Amino acid sequence: CASSPRGHTEAFF.

The chain employs TRBV19 and TRBJ1-1, with D possibly TRBD1 on 6 matching bases. The germline gives CDR1 LNHDA, CDR2 SQIVND (reference sequence). Trimming took off 6 bases at V and 2 bases at J, with 16 bases between the two ends. The CDR3 is 15 amino acids. CDR3 bases: TGTGCCAGTAGGAAACTTCAACAGGGAAACACTGAAGCTTTCTTT. Protein: CASRKLQQGNTEAFF.

V gene TRBV19 combines with J gene TRBJ1-2; D unresolved. V shed 5 bases and J shed 7 bases, with 14 bases lying between them. The CDR3 sequence is 13 residues long. Germline CDR1 and CDR2: LNHDA and SQIVND (reference sequence). CDR3 DNA sequence: TGTGCCAGTAGTCTTTCGGAGGCGGGTGGCTACACCTTC. Protein: CASSLSEAGGYTF. Supplemented by reference TRBV19 and TRBJ1-2, the full variable domain reads DGGITQSPKYLFRKEGQNVTLSCEQNLNHDAMYWYRQDPGQGLRLIYYSQIVNDFQKGDIAEGYSVSREKKESFPLTVTSAQKNPTAFYLCASSLSEAGGYTFGSGTRLTVV.

The chain couples TRBV29-1 to TRBJ1-3, with a possible D match to TRBD1 (6 bases). This CDR3 comprises 14 residues. Germline CDR1 SQVTM, CDR2 ANQGSEA. V lost 6 bases and J 0 bases, leaving 12 bases between the germline ends. The CDR3 is CSVVQGFSGNTIYF. The DNA for the CDR3 is TGCAGCGTCGTACAGGGCTTCTCTGGAAACACCATATATTTT.